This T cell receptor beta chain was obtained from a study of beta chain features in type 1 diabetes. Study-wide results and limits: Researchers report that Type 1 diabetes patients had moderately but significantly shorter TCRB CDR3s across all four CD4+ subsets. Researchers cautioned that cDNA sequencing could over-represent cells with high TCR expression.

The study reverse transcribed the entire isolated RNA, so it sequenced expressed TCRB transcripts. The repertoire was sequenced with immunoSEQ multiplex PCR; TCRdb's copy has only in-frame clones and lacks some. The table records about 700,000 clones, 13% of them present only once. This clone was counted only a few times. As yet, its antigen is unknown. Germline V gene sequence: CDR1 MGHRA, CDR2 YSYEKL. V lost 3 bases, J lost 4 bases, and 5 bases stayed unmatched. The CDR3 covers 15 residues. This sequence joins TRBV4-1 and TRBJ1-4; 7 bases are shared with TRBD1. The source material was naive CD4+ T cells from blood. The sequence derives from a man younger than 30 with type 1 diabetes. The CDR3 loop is CASSHRGQDNEKLFF. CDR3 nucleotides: TGCGCCAGCAGCCACCGCGGACAGGATAATGAAAAACTGTTTTTT.